This TCR beta chain stems from a study of blood T cell repertoires in COVID-19. Overall study: Acute and convalescent COVID-19 specimens originated in the United States, Italy and Spain. PBMCs, B-cell-depleted T cells, or T cells were the source of the cDNA or gDNA that made up the material.

Original processing methods: Nucleated cell counts were estimated from reference gene primer amplification. Data came from immunoSEQ multiplex PCR; TCRdb stores just in-frame clones and leaves some out. V, J and clone size are those of that table, while D and trimming were read from the DNA. This sample carries some 83,000 clones, about 83% of them seen once, and the ten largest clones take about 7.8%. The CDR3 consists of 15 residues. Looked up from germline, CDR1 is MGHRA and CDR2 is YSYEKL. V lost 1 base, J lost 4 bases, and 10 bases lay in between. This chain joins TRBV4-1 and TRBJ1-4; D not certain. This receptor was identified in a man aged 50 to 60 with active COVID-19. Sequencing was performed on peripheral blood. In nucleotides, the CDR3 is TGCGCCAGCAGCCAAGGTCGCACTAATAATGAAAAACTGTTTTTT. Its translation is CASSQGRTNNEKLFF.